Sequencing of this T cell receptor (beta chain) was carried out in a study of T cell repertoires in cytomegalovirus infection. Study-level findings and limits: HLA-C-restricted, CMV-specific TCR beta clonotypes were dominant ex vivo.

From the reads, TCRdb called clonotypes with MiXCR, one entry per CDR3 protein. The sample includes about a million distinct CDR3 sequences, 25% to 40% seen only once; the top ten take roughly 12%. V was shortened by 3 bases and J by 2 bases, with 8 bases between the two germline ends. CDR3 length: 14 residues. Germline loops: CDR1 SNHLY, CDR2 FYNNEI. To note about this clonotype: Its target is unknown.

The V call is TRBV2, the J call TRBJ2-1, with a possible D match to TRBD1 (5 bases). This sequence originates from a human donor in good health (CMV status not recorded). Some clones in this sample may be carry-over from other donors' samples. The specimen comprised cultured CD8+ T cells from PBMCs, sampled from culture after CMV antigen stimulation. The CDR3 DNA reads TGTGCCAGCAGTGATCCGGACACCTACAATGAGCAGTTCTTC. Its translation: CASSDPDTYNEQFF.